Listed below are T cell receptor beta chains from one sample, sequenced in a study of shared clonotypes between healthy human individuals. Sequenced by immunoSEQ multiplex PCR; TCRdb stores in-frame clones only, minus some. The sample has about 320,000 clones, about nine tenths seen once. Sequences were obtained from memory CD8+ T cells sorted from blood. Receptor source: a man aged 18 to 30 in good health. CDR3s include the opening cysteine and the closing phenylalanine or tryptophan. A D gene is named only where the DNA matches it firmly. Rows may omit the clone size; those that give it use once, few, many or a size class.

v_gene	d_gene	abundance	j_gene	CDR3nt	CDR3aa
TRBV28	-	-	TRBJ1-2	TGTGCCAGCAGTTTTGGGAGGGGACTAGCGGATGGCTACACCTTC	CASSFGRGLADGYTF
TRBV7-9	-	-	TRBJ2-7	TGTGCCAGCAGCCCTTGGGGGTGGACGCCCTACGAGCAGTACTTC	CASSPWGWTPYEQYF
TRBV6-1	-	-	TRBJ2-7	TGTGCCACCCTAGGGGGGGCCTCCTACGAGCAGTACTTC	CATLGGASYEQYF
TRBV9	TRBD2	once	TRBJ2-1	TGTGCCAGCAGCATACTAGCGGGAGGTGGAGGGAATGAGCAGTTCTTC	CASSILAGGGGNEQFF
TRBV11-2	-	-	TRBJ2-3	TGTGCCAGCAGCCCAGTGGCAGGGGCCCCAGATACGCAGTATTTT	CASSPVAGAPDTQYF
TRBV30	-	once	TRBJ2-1	TGTGCCTGGAGTGTAGGGGGGCGGGATGAGCAGTTCTTC	CAWSVGGRDEQFF
TRBV6-5	TRBD1	-	TRBJ1-2	TGTGCCAGCAGTCCCGGGACAGGGGATGGCTACACCTTC	CASSPGTGDGYTF
TRBV6-1	-	-	TRBJ2-7	TGTGCCAGCAGTGAACGATCACCCTACGAGCAGTACTTC	CASSERSPYEQYF
TRBV27	-	few	TRBJ2-1	TGTGCCAGCAGTTTAACTAGCATCAATGAGCAGTTCTTC	CASSLTSINEQFF
TRBV7-6	TRBD2	-	TRBJ2-2	TGTGCCAGCAGCTTAGTGCCCCCCAGGAGACTAGCGGGAGGGACCACCGGGGAGCTGTTTTTT	CASSLVPPRRLAGGTTGELFF